The rows below give T cell receptor beta chains drawn from one sample of a study of radiotherapy plus CTLA-4 blockade in lung cancer. Generated by immunoSEQ multiplex PCR, the TCRdb table keeps only in-frame clones and is missing some. This table has fewer than 40,000 clones, more than 70% appearing once. Sample: peripheral blood, taken from a patient treated with radiotherapy plus ipilimumab. The receptors stem from a human donor with non-small cell lung cancer that progressed on radiotherapy plus ipilimumab. The CDR3 runs from the conserved cysteine through the conserved F or W. Fields, in order: J gene, V gene, CDR3 protein.

TRBJ2-5 | TRBV20-1 | CSATIETQYF
TRBJ2-3 | TRBV7-3 | CASSQQGGAQYF
TRBJ1-3 | TRBV11-3 | CASTTSIDTIYF
TRBJ1-1 | TRBV7-8 | CASSRITGSGTEAFF
TRBJ2-2 | TRBV2 | CASSVKRGTGELFF
TRBJ2-7 | TRBV6-1 | CASSPTGFEQYF
TRBJ1-2 | TRBV5-1 | CASSSQGGGYTF
TRBJ1-2 | TRBV10-1 | CASSDSRGGYTF
TRBJ1-2 | TRBV7-9 | CASSLSGIYGYTF
TRBJ2-3 | TRBV5-1 | CASSLGQNTDTQYF
TRBJ2-5 | TRBV7-3 | CASSQGLAGTETQYF
TRBJ2-1 | TRBV4-2 | CASSYGTGYNEQFF
TRBJ1-1 | TRBV6-6 | CASTGGGNTEAFF
TRBJ2-3 | TRBV5-4 | CATKRTSGSTDTQYF
TRBJ2-2 | TRBV7-3 | CASSPRGGNTGELFF
TRBJ2-5 | TRBV6-1 | CASSRREGSQYF
TRBJ2-2 | TRBV19 | CASRNLGGYTGELFF
TRBJ1-2 | TRBV5-4 | CASSRKGTGVGGYTF
TRBJ1-3 | TRBV7-2 | CASSIQGSSSGNTIYF
TRBJ2-7 | TRBV15 | CATSRDLLAASREQYF
TRBJ1-6 | TRBV6-5 | CASRPGTGIAPLHF
TRBJ2-1 | TRBV9 | CASNNEGGGFNEQFF
TRBJ2-1 | TRBV7-8 | CASSLVAGGLNEQFF
TRBJ2-1 | TRBV5-6 | CASSLRGAGEQFF
TRBJ1-5 | TRBV7-9 | CASSLIGEGNQPQHF
TRBJ2-5 | TRBV5-5 | CASSIGTGKETQYF
TRBJ1-5 | TRBV5-8 | CASSATGDNQPQHF
TRBJ1-1 | TRBV9 | CASSVVERQVNTEAFF
TRBJ1-4 | TRBV4-2 | CASSQDLERPGGEKLFF
TRBJ2-5 | TRBV5-6 | CASRKYETQYF
TRBJ2-7 | TRBV11-2 | CASSFGLAGGREQYF
TRBJ2-2 | TRBV4-3 | CASSQDSQRGRTGELFF
TRBJ2-3 | TRBV27 | CASSLFSRVGTDTQYF
TRBJ1-2 | TRBV5-1 | CASSLDGINYGYTF
TRBJ2-7 | TRBV7-9 | CASSLETRSDEQYF
TRBJ2-7 | TRBV11-2 | CASSPGGGPYEQYF
TRBJ2-2 | TRBV9 | CASSVASGGANTGELFF
TRBJ2-7 | TRBV16 | CASKQGGSSYEQYF
TRBJ2-5 | TRBV14 | CASSQVGGSETQYF
TRBJ2-5 | TRBV28 | CASRIQGTQETQYF
TRBJ2-5 | TRBV29-1 | CSVDGWGGRGEETQYF
TRBJ2-5 | TRBV18 | CASSKRQGEETQYF
TRBJ2-1 | TRBV5-8 | CASSLGSIRGYEQFF